A single sample is the source of the 21 T cell receptor beta chains below, sequenced in a study of blood T cell repertoires in COVID-19. Repertoires were generated with immunoSEQ multiplex PCR, while TCRdb's copy carries only in-frame clones and drops some. The table includes 150,000 to 200,000 clones, 92% detected once. Sequenced material: peripheral blood. Source of these receptors: a man aged 30 to 45 with COVID-19, enrolled during active disease.

This chain joins TRBV19 and TRBJ1-3; 7 bases fit TRBD1. CDR1 is LNHDA and CDR2 is SQIVND in the germline V gene (reference sequence). V dropped 4 bases and J dropped 4; count of bases not matched to a gene: 7. The CDR3 has 15 amino acids. DNA for the CDR3: TGTGCCAGTAGTACACAACAGGGGATCGGAAACACCATATATTTT. This gives the protein CASSTQQGIGNTIYF.

This clone was counted once. This chain connects TRBV27 to TRBJ2-1; 14 bases are shared with TRBD2. Per the germline V gene, CDR1 is MNHEY and CDR2 is SMNVEV (reference sequence). This CDR3 is built from 15 residues. J was trimmed by 8 bases and V by 5 bases; bases with no gene match: 5. The CDR3 here is CASSPGTSGSYEQFF. The CDR3 nucleotides read TGTGCCAGCAGTCCCGGGACTAGCGGGAGCTATGAGCAGTTCTTC.

In the case of this clone: The junction does not match germline at one end; this may be a read error. The genes are TRBV4-1 and TRBJ2-3; D not resolved. The CDR3 is made up of 12 amino acids. Per the germline V gene, CDR1 is MGHRA and CDR2 is YSYEKL. This CDR3 reads CASSQAGDTQYF. CDR3 sequence (DNA): TGCGCCAGCAGTCAAGCCGGGGATACGCAGTATTTT.

About this clone: A read error may produce the germline difference seen at one junction end. The chain joins TRBV12-3 or TRBV12-4 to TRBJ1-3, with D unresolved. The CDR3 totals 12 residues. CDR3 in amino acids: CATYRLGNTMYF. CDR3 DNA sequence: TGTGCCACCTATAGACTCGGAAACACCATGTATTTT.

The chain combines TRBV7-3 with TRBJ1-1, with D uncertain. CDR1 and CDR2 from the germline V gene are SGHTA and FQGTGA. There are 13 residues in the CDR3. V shed 5 bases and J shed 1 base, with 8 bases lying between them. CDR3 sequence: CASSHSENTEAFF. The CDR3 DNA reads TGTGCCAGCAGCCATTCAGAGAACACTGAAGCTTTCTTT.

This rearrangement joins TRBV6-6 to TRBJ2-1, with 8 bases fitting TRBD2. Germline CDR1 and CDR2: MNHNY and SVGAGI (reference sequence). The CDR3 is 15 amino acids. J was trimmed by 3 bases and V by 6 bases; bases with no gene match: 7. The CDR3 DNA reads TGTGCCAGCAGAACAAGCGGGGGACTCTACAATGAGCAGTTCTTC. Translating it yields CASRTSGGLYNEQFF.

V gene TRBV7-2 combines with J gene TRBJ2-3; 8 positions agree with TRBD2. The length of the CDR3 is 15 residues. Germline V gene data show CDR1 as SGHTA and CDR2 as FQGNSA. The V and J ends lost 5 bases and 4 bases, in that order; junction bases with no gene match: 8. CDR3 in amino acids: CASSIGGGIPDTQYF. The CDR3 DNA is TGTGCCAGCAGCATCGGGGGGGGCATCCCAGATACGCAGTATTTT.

This clone was seen just once. The chain recombines TRBV7-2 with TRBJ2-1; 7 nucleotides agree with TRBD2. With V trimmed by 4 bases and J by 4 bases, 4 bases remained unmatched. This CDR3 comprises 14 residues. The germline V gene encodes CDR1 SGHTA and CDR2 FQGNSA. CDR3 DNA sequence: TGTGCCAGCAGCTCTTACGGGGGGTACAATGAGCAGTTCTTC. Its translation is CASSSYGGYNEQFF.

The CDR3 sequence: CASSPMGTVNTEAFF. In nucleotides, the CDR3 is TGTGCCAGCAGCCCAATGGGGACAGTGAACACTGAAGCTTTCTTT. This sequence joins TRBV9 and TRBJ1-1; TRBD1 matches 7 bases. CDR1 and CDR2 from the germline V gene are SGDLS and YYNGEE. This CDR3 is 15 amino acids long. V shed 4 bases and J 0 bases; nucleotides not matched to a gene: 6.

J is TRBJ2-1 and V is TRBV6-5; 9 bases line up with TRBD2. The length of the CDR3 is 14 residues. Germline-derived CDR1 and CDR2 are MNHEY and SVGAGI. The J segment lost 6 bases and the V segment lost 8 bases, leaving 8 bases of the junction unmatched. The CDR3 spells CASGTTSGINEQFF. In DNA form, the CDR3 reads TGTGCCAGCGGTACGACTAGCGGTATCAATGAGCAGTTCTTC.

The V and J genes are TRBV7-2 and TRBJ2-7, with D uncertain. The length of the CDR3 is 13 residues. The V end lost 2 bases, the J end lost 3 bases, and 8 bases lay between the germline ends. Germline CDR1 and CDR2: SGHTA and FQGNSA. The CDR3 nucleotides are TGTGCCAGCAGCTTAACGGAGCTCTACGAGCAGTACTTC. Protein: CASSLTELYEQYF.

V usage is TRBV9 and J usage is TRBJ2-1, with 8 positions matching TRBD2. CDR1 and CDR2 (germline): SGDLS, YYNGEE. The CDR3 extends over 16 amino acids. V was clipped by 3 bases and J by 8 bases; unmatched bases: 13. CDR3 loop: CASSGGRLLGSHEQFF. CDR3 in DNA: TGTGCCAGCAGCGGCGGGAGGTTGCTGGGTTCTCATGAGCAGTTCTTC.

V usage is TRBV5-1 and J usage is TRBJ1-1; 8 nucleotides line up with TRBD1. Germline CDR1 is SGHRS and CDR2 is YFSETQ. The CDR3 covers 12 residues. The V and J ends lost 6 bases and 7 bases, in that order; junction bases with no gene match: 5. The CDR3 loop reads CASKQGQDEAFF. For the CDR3, the DNA is TGCGCCAGCAAGCAGGGACAGGATGAAGCTTTCTTT.

The J gene is TRBJ2-7, the V gene TRBV28; 8 positions match TRBD2. Germline assignment: CDR1 MDHEN and CDR2 SYDVKM. This CDR3 is built from 12 residues. The junction had 4 bases not matched to a gene; V was cut back by 8 bases and J by 4 bases. The CDR3 DNA is TGTGCCAGCGGGGCTAGCGGGTACGAGCAGTACTTC. It specifies CASGASGYEQYF.

V and J are TRBV25-1 and TRBJ2-7; weak D call: TRBD1 (5 bases). Germline V gives CDR1 MGHDK, CDR2 SYGVNS. With 0 bases removed from V and 1 base from J, the gap between germline ends came to 16 bases. The CDR3 consists of 17 residues. The CDR3 nucleotides are TGTGCCAGCAGTGAATATGGGGCAGGGAAAGGGTCCTACGAGCAGTACTTC. It is translated as CASSEYGAGKGSYEQYF.

The chain joins TRBV5-4 to TRBJ1-6, with 8 bases lining up with TRBD1. J was trimmed by 10 bases and V by 3 bases; bases with no gene match: 9. Germline-derived CDR1 and CDR2 are SGHNT and YYREEE (reference sequence). This CDR3 has 15 amino acids. The CDR3 DNA reads TGTGCCAGCAGCTCAGGAGGACAGGGTCGCTCACCCCTCCACTTT. It is translated as CASSSGGQGRSPLHF.

The V gene is TRBV5-3, the J gene TRBJ1-6; 9 nucleotides line up with TRBD1. TRBV5-3 is assigned to the ORF class and has an uncertain function. With 5 bases clipped from V and 5 bases from J, the junction kept 11 bases outside the gene matches. There are 17 residues in the CDR3. CDR3 amino acids: CARSSGQGPIDNSPLHF. DNA for the CDR3: TGTGCCAGAAGTTCCGGACAGGGGCCAATTGATAATTCACCCCTCCACTTT.

The rearrangement links TRBV9 to TRBJ1-2, with D perhaps TRBD1 (6 bases). This CDR3 is 13 amino acids long. Germline values: CDR1 SGDLS, CDR2 YYNGEE. V lost 3 bases and J lost 5, with 11 bases in between. The CDR3 DNA is TGTGCCAGCAGCGCCGGGACAACATATGGCTACACCTTC. Encoded protein: CASSAGTTYGYTF.

The chain joins TRBV5-1 to TRBJ2-2; 8 bases align to TRBD1. V dropped 0 bases and J dropped 1; count of bases not matched to a gene: 8. Looked up from germline, CDR1 is SGHRS and CDR2 is YFSETQ. CDR3 size: 18 residues. CDR3 amino acids: CASSLVPADRVNTGELFF. For the CDR3, the DNA is TGCGCCAGCAGCTTGGTCCCGGCGGACAGGGTGAACACCGGGGAGCTGTTTTTT.

The chain employs TRBV6-5 and TRBJ1-2; 9 positions agree with TRBD1. This CDR3 contains 15 residues. With V trimmed by 7 bases and J by 5 bases, 11 bases remained unmatched. Germline V gene sequence: CDR1 MNHEY, CDR2 SVGAGI. CDR3 loop: CASTRQGEGSYGYTF. Written as DNA, the CDR3 is TGTGCCAGCACTAGACAGGGGGAAGGGAGTTATGGCTACACCTTC.

As for this clone: Different DNA sequences within this sample yield the same CDR3. V gene TRBV7-3 combines with J gene TRBJ1-5; D is perhaps TRBD1 (6 bases). Trimming pared 0 bases from V and 7 bases from J, leaving 10 bases between. The CDR3 extends over 14 amino acids. CDR1 and CDR2 from the germline V gene are SGHTA and FQGTGA. CDR3 DNA: TGTGCCAGCAGCTTAACTGGTGGGGGCCAGCCCCAGCATTTT. It specifies CASSLTGGGQPQHF.